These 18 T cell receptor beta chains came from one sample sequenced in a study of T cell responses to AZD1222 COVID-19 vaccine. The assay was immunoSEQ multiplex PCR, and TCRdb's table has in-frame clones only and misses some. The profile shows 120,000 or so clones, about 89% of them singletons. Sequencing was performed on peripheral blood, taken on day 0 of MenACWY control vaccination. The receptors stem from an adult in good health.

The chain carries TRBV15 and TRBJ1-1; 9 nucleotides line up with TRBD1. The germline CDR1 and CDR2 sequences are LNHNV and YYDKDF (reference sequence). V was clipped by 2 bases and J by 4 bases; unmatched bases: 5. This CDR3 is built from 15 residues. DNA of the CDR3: TGTGCCACCAGCAGACTACCGGGACAGGGCACTGAAGCTTTCTTT. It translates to CATSRLPGQGTEAFF.

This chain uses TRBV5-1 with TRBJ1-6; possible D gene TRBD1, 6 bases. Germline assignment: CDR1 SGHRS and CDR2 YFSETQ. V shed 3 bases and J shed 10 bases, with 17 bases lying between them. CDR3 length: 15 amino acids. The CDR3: CASSSGQPVQSPLHF. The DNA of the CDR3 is TGCGCCAGCAGCTCCGGACAGCCGGTCCAATCACCCCTCCACTTT.

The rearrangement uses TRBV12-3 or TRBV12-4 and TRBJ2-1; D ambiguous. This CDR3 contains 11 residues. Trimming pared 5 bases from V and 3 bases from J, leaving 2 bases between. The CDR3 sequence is CASSRYNEQFF. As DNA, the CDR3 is TGTGCCAGCAGTCGCTACAATGAGCAGTTCTTC.

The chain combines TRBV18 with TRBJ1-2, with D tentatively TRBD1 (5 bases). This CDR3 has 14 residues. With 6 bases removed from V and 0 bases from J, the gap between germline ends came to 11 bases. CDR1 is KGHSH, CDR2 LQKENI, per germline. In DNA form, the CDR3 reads TGTGCCAGCTCTGGTCAGGGAACTAACTATGGCTACACCTTC. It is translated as CASSGQGTNYGYTF. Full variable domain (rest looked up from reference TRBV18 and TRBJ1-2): NAGVMQNPRHLVRRRGQEARLRCSPMKGHSHVYWYRQLPEEGLKFMVYLQKENIIDESGMPKERFSAEFPKEGPSILRIQQVVRGDSAAYFCASSGQGTNYGYTFGSGTRLTVV.

The CDR3 is CASNMGSLSGNTIYF. In DNA, the CDR3 is TGTGCCAGCAATATGGGATCCCTATCTGGAAACACCATATATTTT. The chain recombines TRBV2 with TRBJ1-3, with D unresolved. The CDR3 extends over 15 amino acids. The germline V gene encodes CDR1 SNHLY and CDR2 FYNNEI. Trimming shortened V by 7 bases and J by 1 base, and 14 bases separated the two germline ends.

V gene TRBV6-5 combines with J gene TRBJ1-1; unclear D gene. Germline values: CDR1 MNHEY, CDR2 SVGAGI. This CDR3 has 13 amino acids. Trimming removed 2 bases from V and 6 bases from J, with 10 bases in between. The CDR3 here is CASSYARRAEAFF. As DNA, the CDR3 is TGTGCCAGCAGTTACGCGCGGCGCGCTGAAGCTTTCTTT.

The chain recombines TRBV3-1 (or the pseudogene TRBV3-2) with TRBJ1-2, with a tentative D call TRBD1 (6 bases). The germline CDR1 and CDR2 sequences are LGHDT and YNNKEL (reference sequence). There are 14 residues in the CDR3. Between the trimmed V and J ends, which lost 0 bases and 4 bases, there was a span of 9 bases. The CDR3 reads CASSQDSDSYGYTF. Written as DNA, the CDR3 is TGTGCCAGCAGCCAAGATTCGGACAGCTATGGCTACACCTTC.

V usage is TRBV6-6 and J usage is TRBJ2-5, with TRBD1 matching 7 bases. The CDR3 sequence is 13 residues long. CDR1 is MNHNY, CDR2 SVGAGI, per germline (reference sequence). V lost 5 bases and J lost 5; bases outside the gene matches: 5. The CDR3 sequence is CASSKQGSETQYF. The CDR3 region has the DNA TGTGCCAGCAGTAAACAGGGGTCCGAGACCCAGTACTTC.

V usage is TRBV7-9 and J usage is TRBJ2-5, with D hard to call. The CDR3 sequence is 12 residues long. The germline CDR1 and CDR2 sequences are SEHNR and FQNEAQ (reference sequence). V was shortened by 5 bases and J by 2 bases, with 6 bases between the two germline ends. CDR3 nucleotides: TGTGCCAGCAGCCCTATACAAGAGACCCAGTACTTC. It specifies CASSPIQETQYF.

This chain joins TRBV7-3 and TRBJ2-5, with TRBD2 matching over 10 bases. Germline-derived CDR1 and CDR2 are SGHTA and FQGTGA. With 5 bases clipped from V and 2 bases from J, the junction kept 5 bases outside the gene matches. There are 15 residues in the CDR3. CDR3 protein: CASSPGLAEQETQYF. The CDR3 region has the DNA TGTGCCAGCAGCCCCGGACTAGCGGAGCAAGAGACCCAGTACTTC.

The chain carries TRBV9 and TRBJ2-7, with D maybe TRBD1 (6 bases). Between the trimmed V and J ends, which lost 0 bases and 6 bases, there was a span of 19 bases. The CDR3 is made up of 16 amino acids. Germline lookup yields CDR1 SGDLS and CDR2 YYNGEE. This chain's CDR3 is CASSVGLQGPGREQYF. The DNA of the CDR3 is TGTGCCAGCAGCGTAGGCCTGCAGGGGCCCGGTCGCGAGCAGTACTTC. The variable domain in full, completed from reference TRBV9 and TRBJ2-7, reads DSGVTQTPKHLITATGQRVTLRCSPRSGDLSVYWYQQSLDQGLQFLIQYYNGEERAKGNILERFSAQQFPDLHSELNLSSLELGDSALYFCASSVGLQGPGREQYFGPGTRLTVT.

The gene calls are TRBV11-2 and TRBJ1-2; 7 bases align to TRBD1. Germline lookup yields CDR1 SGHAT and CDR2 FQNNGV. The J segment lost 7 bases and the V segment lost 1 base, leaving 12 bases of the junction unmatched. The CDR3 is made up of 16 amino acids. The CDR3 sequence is CASSLAPYRGAGGYTF. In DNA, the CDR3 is TGTGCCAGCAGCTTAGCGCCATACAGGGGAGCAGGTGGCTACACCTTC.

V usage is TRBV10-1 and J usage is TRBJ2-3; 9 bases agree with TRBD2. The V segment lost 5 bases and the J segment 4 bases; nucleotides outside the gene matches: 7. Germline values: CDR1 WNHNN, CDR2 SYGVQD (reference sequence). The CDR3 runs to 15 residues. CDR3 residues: CASSILAGQADTQYF. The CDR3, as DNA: TGCGCCAGCAGTATTCTAGCGGGACAAGCAGATACGCAGTATTTT.

CDR3 nucleotides: TGTGCCAGCAGCTCGGGACAGGGGATCGGCTACACCTTC. The encoded protein is CASSSGQGIGYTF. The chain uses TRBV7-3 and TRBJ1-2, with 10 bases lining up with TRBD1. The germline V gene encodes CDR1 SGHTA and CDR2 FQGTGA. This CDR3 has 13 amino acids. V lost 4 bases and J lost 8; bases outside the gene matches: 4.

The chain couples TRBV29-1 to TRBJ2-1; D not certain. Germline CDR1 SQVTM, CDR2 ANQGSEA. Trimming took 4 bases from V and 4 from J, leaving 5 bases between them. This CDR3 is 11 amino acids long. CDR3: CSVVGYNEQFF. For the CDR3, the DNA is TGCAGCGTTGTCGGTTACAATGAGCAGTTCTTC.

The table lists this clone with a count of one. CDR3 protein: CASRGDPEAFF. DNA of the CDR3: TGTGCCAGCAGGGGGGACCCTGAAGCTTTCTTT. The chain links TRBV28 to TRBJ1-1; tentative D call: TRBD1 (5 bases). The CDR3 is 11 residues long. CDR1 and CDR2 (germline): MDHEN, SYDVKM. V gave up 6 bases and J gave up 6 bases, with 8 bases separating them.

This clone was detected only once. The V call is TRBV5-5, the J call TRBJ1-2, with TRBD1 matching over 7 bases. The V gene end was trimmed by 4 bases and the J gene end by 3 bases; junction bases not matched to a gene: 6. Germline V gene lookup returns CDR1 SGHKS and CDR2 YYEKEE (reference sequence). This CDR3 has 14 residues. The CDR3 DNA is TGTGCCAGCAGCCAGTCCACAGGGGACTATGGCTACACCTTC. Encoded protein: CASSQSTGDYGYTF. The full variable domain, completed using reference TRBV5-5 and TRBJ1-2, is DAGVTQSPTHLIKTRGQQVTLRCSPISGHKSVSWYQQVLGQGPQFIFQYYEKEERGRGNFPDRFSARQFPNYSSELNVNALLLGDSALYLCASSQSTGDYGYTFGSGTRLTVV.

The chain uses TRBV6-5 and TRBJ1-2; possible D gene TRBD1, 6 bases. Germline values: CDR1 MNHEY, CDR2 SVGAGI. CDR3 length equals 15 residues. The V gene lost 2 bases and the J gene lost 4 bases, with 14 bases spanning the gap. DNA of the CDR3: TGTGCCAGCAGTTACCTGACAGGAAGAATCTATGGCTACACCTTC. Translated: CASSYLTGRIYGYTF.